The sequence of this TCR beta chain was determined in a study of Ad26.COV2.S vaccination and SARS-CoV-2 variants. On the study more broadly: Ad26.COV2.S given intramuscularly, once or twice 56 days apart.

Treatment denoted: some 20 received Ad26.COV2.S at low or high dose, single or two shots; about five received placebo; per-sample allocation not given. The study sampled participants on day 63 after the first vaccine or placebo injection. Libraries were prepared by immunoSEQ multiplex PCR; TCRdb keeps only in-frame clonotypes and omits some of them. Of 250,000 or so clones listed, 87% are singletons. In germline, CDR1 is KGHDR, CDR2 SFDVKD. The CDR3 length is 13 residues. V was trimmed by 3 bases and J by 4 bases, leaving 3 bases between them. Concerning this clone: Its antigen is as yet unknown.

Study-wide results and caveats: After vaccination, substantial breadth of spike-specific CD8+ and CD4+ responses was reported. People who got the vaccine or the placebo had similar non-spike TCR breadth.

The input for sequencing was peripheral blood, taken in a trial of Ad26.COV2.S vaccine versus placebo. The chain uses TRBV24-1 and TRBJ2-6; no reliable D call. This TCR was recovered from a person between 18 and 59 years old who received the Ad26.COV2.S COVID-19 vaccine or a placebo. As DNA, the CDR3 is TGTGCCACCAGTGATCCAGGGGCCAACGTCCTGACTTTC. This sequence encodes CATSDPGANVLTF.